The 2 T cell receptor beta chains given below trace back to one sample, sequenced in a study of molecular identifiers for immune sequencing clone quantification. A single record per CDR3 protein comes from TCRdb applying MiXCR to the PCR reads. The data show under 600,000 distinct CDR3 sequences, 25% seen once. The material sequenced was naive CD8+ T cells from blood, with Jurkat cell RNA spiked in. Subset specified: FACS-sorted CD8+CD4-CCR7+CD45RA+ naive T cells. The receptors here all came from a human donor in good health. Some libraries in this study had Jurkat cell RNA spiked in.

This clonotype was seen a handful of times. DNA of the CDR3: TGTGCCGACCCCACTAGCGGGAAATACAATGAGCAGTTCTTC. Amino acids: CADPTSGKYNEQFF. The chain uses TRBV30 and TRBJ2-1; 10 nucleotides line up with TRBD2. Losses at the gene ends were 8 bases for V and 4 bases for J; bases not matched to a gene: 8. The CDR3 length is 14 residues. Germline V gives CDR1 GTSNPN, CDR2 SVGIG (reference sequence).

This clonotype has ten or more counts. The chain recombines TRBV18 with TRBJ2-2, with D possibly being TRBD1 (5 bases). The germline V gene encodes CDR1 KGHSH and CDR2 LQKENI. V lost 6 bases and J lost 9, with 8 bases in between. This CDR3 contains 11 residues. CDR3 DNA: TGTGCCAGCTCGCAGGGATGGGAGCTGTTTTTT. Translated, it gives CASSQGWELFF. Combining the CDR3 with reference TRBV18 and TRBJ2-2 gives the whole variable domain NAGVMQNPRHLVRRRGQEARLRCSPMKGHSHVYWYRQLPEEGLKFMVYLQKENIIDESGMPKERFSAEFPKEGPSILRIQQVVRGDSAAYFCASSQGWELFFGEGSRLTVL.